In its sample, the clone carrying this T cell receptor beta chain was seen once. These data belong to a study of blood T cell repertoires in COVID-19. Study overall: The study drew acute and convalescent COVID-19 samples from the United States, Italy and Spain. In each case, the material was cDNA or gDNA derived from T cells, B-cell-depleted T cells, or PBMCs.

In the original workflow: By means of reference gene primer amplification, nucleated cell counts were estimated. The data were produced by immunoSEQ multiplex PCR, yet TCRdb's version contains in-frame clones alone and is incomplete. That table furnishes V, J and clone size, whereas the DNA furnished D and trimming. This sample has about 120,000 clones, with around 85% found just once. The junction had 10 bases not matched to a gene; V was cut back by 5 bases and J by 4 bases. The CDR3 consists of 15 residues. The germline CDR1 and CDR2 sequences are LNHNV and YYDKDF (reference sequence). This TCR came from a man younger than 45 with COVID-19, enrolled during active disease. J is TRBJ2-7 and V is TRBV15, with TRBD2 matching over 8 bases. The sample consisted of peripheral blood. The CDR3 here is CATSPGGIGVYEQYF. The CDR3 DNA follows: TGTGCCACCAGCCCGGGAGGGATCGGGGTTTACGAGCAGTACTTC.